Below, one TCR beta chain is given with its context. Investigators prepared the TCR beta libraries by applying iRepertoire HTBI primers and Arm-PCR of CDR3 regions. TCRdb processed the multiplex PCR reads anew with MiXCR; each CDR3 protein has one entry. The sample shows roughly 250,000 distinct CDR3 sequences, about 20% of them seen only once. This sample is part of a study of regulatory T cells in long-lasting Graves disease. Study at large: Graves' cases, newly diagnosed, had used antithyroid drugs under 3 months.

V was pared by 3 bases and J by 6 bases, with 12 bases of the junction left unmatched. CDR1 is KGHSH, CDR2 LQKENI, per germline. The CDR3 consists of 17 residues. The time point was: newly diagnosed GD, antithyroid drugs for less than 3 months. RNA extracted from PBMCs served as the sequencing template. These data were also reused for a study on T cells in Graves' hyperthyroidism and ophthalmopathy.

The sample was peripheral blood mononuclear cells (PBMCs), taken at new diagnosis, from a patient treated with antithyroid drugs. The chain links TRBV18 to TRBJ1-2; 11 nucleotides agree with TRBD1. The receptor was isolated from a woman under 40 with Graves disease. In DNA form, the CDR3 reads TGTGCCAGCTCACCCCAGGGACAGGGGGAATTTAGTAATGGCTACACCTTC. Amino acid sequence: CASSPQGQGEFSNGYTF.